Here is one T cell receptor beta chain with its context. What it binds is unknown. The same CDR3 also results from other DNA sequences found in this sample. The sample comes from a study of cytomegalovirus exposure and HLA in healthy donors. Whole-study findings and limits: Upon later analysis, TCR association rates were observed to vary by HLA locus, being highest for DRB1 and lowest for HLA-C. Three chains linked to CMV were shown in vitro to be specific for CMV antigens.

The PCR made use of 60 Vbeta and 13 Jbeta primers. TCRdb keeps only in-frame clones here, not all; method: immunoSEQ multiplex PCR. This table holds approximately 190,000 clones, about 80% found once. The CDR3 is 14 amino acids. Trimming removed 2 bases from V and 7 bases from J, with 12 bases in between. Germline CDR1 SGDLS, CDR2 YYNGEE. Healthy people donating bone marrow made up the donors. The receptor's source is a man between 40 and 49 years old in good health and CMV-seropositive. The sample comprised PBMCs. The chain is built from TRBV9 and TRBJ2-2; D remains unclear. CDR3 amino acids: CASSVAGFSGELFF. CDR3 nucleotides: TGTGCCAGCAGCGTCGCCGGGTTTAGCGGGGAGCTGTTTTTT.